The clone carrying this T cell receptor (beta chain) has more than one count but fewer than ten. Preparing the TCRbeta library involved the use of unique molecular identifiers. MiXCR was run by TCRdb on the PCR reads, yielding one entry per CDR3 protein. This sample yields 640,000 or so distinct CDR3 sequences, of which 16% are seen a single time; under 1.2% belongs to the top ten. These data are taken from a study of T-cell reconstitution after alpha-beta-depleted transplantation in children. Germline values: CDR1 MNHEY, CDR2 SMNVEV (reference sequence). V lost 1 base, J lost 6 bases, and 13 bases lay in between. The CDR3 is made up of 15 amino acids.

The sequence was collected from a human donor who donated a stem cell graft to a child with acute myeloid leukemia. The rearrangement uses TRBV27 and TRBJ1-5, with D unresolved. The sequencing here drew on PBMCs from the stem cell graft donor, taken from the stem cell graft. The CDR3 DNA follows: TGTGCCAGCAGTTTATTTTCGGGAGAGGGTCAGCCCCAGCATTTT. Its translation is CASSLFSGEGQPQHF.